The entry that follows covers one T cell receptor (beta chain) sequence. Antigen specificity is unknown. The sample has other DNA sequences that encode this CDR3 too. Repertoires were generated with immunoSEQ multiplex PCR, while TCRdb's copy carries only in-frame clones and drops some. The repertoire holds about 580,000 clones, 95% to 98% seen once, with roughly 0.29% in the top ten. V lost 4 bases and J 4 bases, leaving 5 bases between the germline ends. The CDR3 has 11 residues. Germline V gene sequence: CDR1 SGHAT, CDR2 FQNNGV. In the naive CD8 group, cells lacked CD45RO and were positively selected for CCR7, so terminally differentiated effector memory CD45RA+ cells were left out. The source of the sample is a study of shared clonotypes between healthy human individuals. General study findings and limits: A limitation of the genetic and exposure-history diversity represented arose from few donors.

Source material: naive CD8+ T cells sorted from blood. This TCR was sampled from a man between 25 and 39 years old in good health. The chain has TRBV11-2 and TRBJ2-7, with D unresolved. This chain's CDR3 is CASSSDYEQYF. As DNA, the CDR3 is TGTGCCAGCAGCTCGGATTACGAGCAGTACTTC.